This T cell receptor beta chain is drawn from a study of blood T cell repertoires in COVID-19. Overall study context: Spain, Italy and the United States supplied samples that represented acute and convalescent COVID-19. T cells, B-cell-depleted T cells, or PBMCs supplied cDNA or gDNA.

Source study methods: For nucleated cells, counts were estimated from reference gene primer amplification. The method was immunoSEQ multiplex PCR; TCRdb's version includes in-frame clones alone and lacks a portion of them. V and J calls and clone size are those listed in that table; D and trimming were worked out from the DNA. The sample gives some 190,000 clones, 80% to 90% of which show up once; more than 3% is in the top ten. This CDR3 has 14 residues. V dropped 1 base and J dropped 4; count of bases not matched to a gene: 2. Germline V gene data show CDR1 as MNHEY and CDR2 as SVGEGT. The receptor was isolated from a man in his sixties with acute or convalescent COVID-19. V is TRBV6-2 or TRBV6-3 and J is TRBJ2-3, with TRBD1 matching 7 bases. Sequencing was done on a sample of peripheral blood. Written as DNA, the CDR3 is TGTGCCAGCAGTTACTACCAGGGGGCAGATACGCAGTATTTT. Residues: CASSYYQGADTQYF.